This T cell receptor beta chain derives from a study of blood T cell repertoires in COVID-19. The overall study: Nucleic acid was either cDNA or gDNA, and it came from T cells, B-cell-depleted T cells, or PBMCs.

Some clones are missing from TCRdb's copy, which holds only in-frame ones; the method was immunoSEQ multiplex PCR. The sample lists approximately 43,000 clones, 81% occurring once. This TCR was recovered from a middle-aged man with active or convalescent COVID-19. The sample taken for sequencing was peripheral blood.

The CDR3: CASSLGRTGTGDTEAFF. DNA of the CDR3: TGTGCCAGCAGCTTAGGGAGAACCGGGACAGGGGACACTGAAGCTTTCTTT. J is TRBJ1-1 and V is TRBV7-9; 10 nucleotides agree with TRBD1. The V and J ends lost 1 base and 3 bases, in that order; junction bases with no gene match: 8. This CDR3 has 17 amino acids. Germline V CDR1 and CDR2: SEHNR, FQNEAQ (reference sequence).